This T cell receptor (beta chain) is drawn from a study of vaccination and CD4 T cells after COVID-19. About the study: Participants got two doses of BNT162b2 or mRNA-1273 vaccine. Spike peptides, overlapping and drawn from SARS-CoV-2, HCoV-NL63, HCoV-OC43 and HCoV-229E, were used to stimulate cells.

A few counts support this clonotype. Antigen: not known. The treatment is: roughly 10-day PBMC culture with coronavirus spike peptide pools or control peptides (ViraFEST assay). Those CD4+ T cells from the unexposed donor predate the COVID-19 pandemic (2011-2018). IL-2 at 10 IU/ml and peptide pools at roughly 10 ug/ml were added to PBMCs cultured at roughly 2.1 million per well. With the Oncomine TCR Beta short-read assay, DNA from cultured CD4+ T cells was sequenced. Genomic DNA was taken out of cultured CD4+ T cells by extraction. MiXCR, run by TCRdb on the PCR reads, gives a single entry per CDR3 protein. The table shows roughly 9,500 distinct CDR3 sequences, with about 35% occurring only once. The TCR comes from a human donor in good health. The sample was CD4+ T cells from blood, cultured in vitro.

In DNA, the CDR3 is TGTGCGGTGTTAGGGTTGACAGGGAGTAATTCACCCCTCCACTTT. This translates into CAVLGLTGSNSPLHF. The genes are TRBV6-1 and TRBJ1-6; 7 nucleotides agree with TRBD1. This CDR3 is 15 amino acids long. CDR1 and CDR2 (germline): MNHNS, SASEGT.